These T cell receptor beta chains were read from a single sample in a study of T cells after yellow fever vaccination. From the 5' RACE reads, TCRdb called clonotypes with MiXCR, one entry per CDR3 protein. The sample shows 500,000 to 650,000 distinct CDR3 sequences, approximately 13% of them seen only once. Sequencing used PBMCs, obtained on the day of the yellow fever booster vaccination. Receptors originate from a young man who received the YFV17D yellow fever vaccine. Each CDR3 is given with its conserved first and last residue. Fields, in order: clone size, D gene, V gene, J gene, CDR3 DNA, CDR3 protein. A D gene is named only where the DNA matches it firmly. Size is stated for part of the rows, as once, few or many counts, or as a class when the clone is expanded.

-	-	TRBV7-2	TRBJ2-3	TGTGCCAGCAGCTTAGCGCAGCGGCTAGCAGGTCGTACGCAGTATTTT	CASSLAQRLAGRTQYF
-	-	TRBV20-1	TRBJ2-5	TGCAGTGCTAGAGATGACTGGGGGGAAGGAGAGACCCAGTACTTC	CSARDDWGEGETQYF
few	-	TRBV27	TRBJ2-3	TGTGCCAGCAGTTGGGTGGCAGGGGGCACAGATACGCAGTATTTT	CASSWVAGGTDTQYF
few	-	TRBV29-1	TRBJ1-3	TGCAGCGTTGAACAGGGAAACACCATATATTTT	CSVEQGNTIYF
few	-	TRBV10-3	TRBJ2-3	TGTGCCATCGGCCTCGGCCATAACACAGATACGCAGTATTTT	CAIGLGHNTDTQYF
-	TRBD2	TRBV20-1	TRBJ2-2	TGCAGTGCCCCACGGACTAGCGGGAGGGGCACCGGGGAGCTGTTTTTT	CSAPRTSGRGTGELFF
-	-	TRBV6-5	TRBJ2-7	TGTGCCAGCAGTTACTCTCCGGAGGGCTACGAGCAGTACTTC	CASSYSPEGYEQYF
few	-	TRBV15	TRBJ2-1	TGTGCCACCAGCGGAATAACAGGAAAAGTGGGGCAGTTCTTC	CATSGITGKVGQFF
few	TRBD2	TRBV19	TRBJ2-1	TGTGCCAGTAGTAGACTTCCGGGACTAGCGAACAATGAGCAGTTCTTC	CASSRLPGLANNEQFF
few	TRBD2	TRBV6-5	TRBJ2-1	TGTGCCAGCAGCACCGGACTAGTACGAGAGCAGTTCTTC	CASSTGLVREQFF
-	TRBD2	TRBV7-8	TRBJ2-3	TGTGCCAGCAGGCTAGCGGGAGGGGGAAATACGCAGTATTTT	CASRLAGGGNTQYF